The text below deals with one TCR beta chain. The target antigen is unknown. The data stem from a study of cytomegalovirus exposure and HLA in healthy donors. General study findings and limits: After further analysis at a later stage, 16,951 TCR beta sequences were associated with HLA alleles at 0.05 false discovery rate. A likely sequencing artifact accounted for one observed cluster of highly shared sequence variants. In an earlier analysis, most TCR beta V segments were productive about 87% or about 30% of the time. With high specificity and sensitivity, the classifier reportedly diagnosed cytomegalovirus status.

The PCR employed 60 Vbeta primers together with 13 Jbeta primers. Libraries were prepared by immunoSEQ multiplex PCR; TCRdb keeps only in-frame clonotypes and omits some of them. The repertoire holds around 170,000 clones, more than 75% seen once, with under 3% in the top ten. This CDR3 spans 14 amino acids. CDR1 and CDR2 from the germline V gene are SEHNR and FQNEAQ (reference sequence). The ends were cut back, 5 bases at V and 2 bases at J, with 12 bases in the middle. The chain employs TRBV7-9 and TRBJ1-2; a possible D gene is TRBD1 (6 bases). This clonotype originated in a young woman in good health and CMV-seropositive. The source material was PBMCs. The DNA for the CDR3 is TGTGCCAGCAGCACGCTACAGGGAAACTATGGCTACACCTTC. It codes for CASSTLQGNYGYTF.